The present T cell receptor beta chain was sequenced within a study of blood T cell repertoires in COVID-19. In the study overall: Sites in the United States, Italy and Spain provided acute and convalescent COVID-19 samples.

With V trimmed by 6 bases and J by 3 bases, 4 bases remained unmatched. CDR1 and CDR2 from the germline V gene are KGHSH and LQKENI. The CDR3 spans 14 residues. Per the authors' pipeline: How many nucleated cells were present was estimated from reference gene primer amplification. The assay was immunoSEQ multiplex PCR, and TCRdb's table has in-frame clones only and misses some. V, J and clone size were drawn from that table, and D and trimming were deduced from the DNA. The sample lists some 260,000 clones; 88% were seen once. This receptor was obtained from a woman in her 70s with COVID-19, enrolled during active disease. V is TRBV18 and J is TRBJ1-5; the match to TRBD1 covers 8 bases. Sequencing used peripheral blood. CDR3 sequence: CASSQQGDNQPQHF. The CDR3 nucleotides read TGTGCCAGCTCGCAACAGGGGGACAATCAGCCCCAGCATTTT. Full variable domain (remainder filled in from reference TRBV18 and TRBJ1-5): NAGVMQNPRHLVRRRGQEARLRCSPMKGHSHVYWYRQLPEEGLKFMVYLQKENIIDESGMPKERFSAEFPKEGPSILRIQQVVRGDSAAYFCASSQQGDNQPQHFGDGTRLSIL.